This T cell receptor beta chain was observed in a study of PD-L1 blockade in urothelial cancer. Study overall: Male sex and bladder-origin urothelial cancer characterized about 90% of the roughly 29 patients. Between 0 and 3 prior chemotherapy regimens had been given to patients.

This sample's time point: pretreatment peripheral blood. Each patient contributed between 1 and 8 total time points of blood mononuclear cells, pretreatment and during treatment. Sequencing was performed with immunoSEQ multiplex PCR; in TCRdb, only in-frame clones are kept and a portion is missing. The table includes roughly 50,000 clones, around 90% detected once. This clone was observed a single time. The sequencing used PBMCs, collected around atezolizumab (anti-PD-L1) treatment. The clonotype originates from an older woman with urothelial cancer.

The CDR3 DNA reads as TGCGCCAGCATTGGGACAGGGGGCGGCGAGCAGTACTTC. This translates into CASIGTGGGEQYF. V is TRBV4-1 and J is TRBJ2-7, with 12 bases matching TRBD1. The V segment lost 7 bases and the J segment 6 bases; nucleotides outside the gene matches: 4. Germline V gene data show CDR1 as MGHRA and CDR2 as YSYEKL. The CDR3 loop spans 13 amino acids.